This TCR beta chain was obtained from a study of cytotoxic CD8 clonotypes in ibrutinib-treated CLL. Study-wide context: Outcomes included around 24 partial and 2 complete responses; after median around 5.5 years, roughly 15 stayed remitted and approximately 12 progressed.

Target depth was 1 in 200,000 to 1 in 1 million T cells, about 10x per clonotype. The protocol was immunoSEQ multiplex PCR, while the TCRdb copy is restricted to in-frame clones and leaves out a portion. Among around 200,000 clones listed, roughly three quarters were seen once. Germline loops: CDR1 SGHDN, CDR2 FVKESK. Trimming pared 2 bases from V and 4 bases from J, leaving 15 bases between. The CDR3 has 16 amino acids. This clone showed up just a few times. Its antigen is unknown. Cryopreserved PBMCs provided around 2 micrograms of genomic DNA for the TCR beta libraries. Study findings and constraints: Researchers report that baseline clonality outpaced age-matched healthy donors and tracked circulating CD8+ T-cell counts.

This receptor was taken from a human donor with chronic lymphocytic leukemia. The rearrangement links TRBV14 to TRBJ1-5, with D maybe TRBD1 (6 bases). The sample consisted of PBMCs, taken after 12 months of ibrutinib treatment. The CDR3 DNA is TGTGCCAGCAGCCAACATAACAGGGACCATAATCAGCCCCAGCATTTT. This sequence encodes CASSQHNRDHNQPQHF.